The entry that follows covers one T cell receptor beta chain sequence. Its antigen is not known. This sample was included in a study of cytomegalovirus exposure and HLA in healthy donors. Whole-study results and caveats: In a later analysis, a genetic analysis reported fewer productive-TCR N-insertions in an Asian-associated ancestry cluster than the cohort average.

The CDR3 spans 16 residues. V was pared by 5 bases and J by 4 bases, with 7 bases of the junction left unmatched. CDR1 is SEHNR and CDR2 is FQNEAQ in the germline V gene (reference sequence). The PCR contained 60 Vbeta and 13 Jbeta primers. Sequencing was performed with immunoSEQ multiplex PCR; in TCRdb, only in-frame clones are kept and a portion is missing. The sample has 100,000 to 150,000 clones, 85% to 90% seen once; the top ten hold roughly 5.2%. The chain joins TRBV7-9 to TRBJ2-1; TRBD1 aligns across 11 bases. This sequence originates from a woman aged 30 to 39 in good health and CMV-seronegative. Sequencing was done on a sample of PBMCs. The CDR3 region is CASSTGTGGQYNEQFF. The CDR3 region has the DNA TGTGCCAGCAGCACAGGGACAGGGGGTCAGTACAATGAGCAGTTCTTC.